These 29 T cell receptor beta chains share one sample of origin, sequenced in a study of regulatory T cells in long-lasting Graves disease. Time point: newly diagnosed GD, antithyroid drugs for less than 3 months. Researchers made the TCR library from RNA that was extracted from PBMCs. Building the TCR beta libraries relied on iRepertoire HTBI primers, and CDR3 regions underwent Arm-PCR. TCRdb called the multiplex PCR reads again in MiXCR, with one record for every CDR3 protein. The data hold 350,000 to 450,000 distinct CDR3 sequences, with about 15% observed a single time. These data were also reused for a study on T cells in Graves' hyperthyroidism and ophthalmopathy.

Sample: peripheral blood mononuclear cells (PBMCs), taken at new diagnosis, from a patient treated with antithyroid drugs. Receptors originate from a woman aged 35 to 49 with Graves disease.

In the case of this clonotype: This may stem from a read error, because a much larger clone lies one nucleotide away. The chain employs TRBV9 and TRBJ2-2; perhaps TRBD2 as D (6 bases). There are 15 residues in the CDR3. The germline V and J ends were trimmed by 3 bases and 4 bases, with 13 bases remaining between them. Germline V lookup: CDR1 SGDLS, CDR2 YYNGEE. The CDR3 nucleotides read TGTGCCAGCAGCGAAAGGAGGGCCAGCACCGGGGAGCTGTTTTTT. Amino acids: CASSERRASTGELFF. The full variable domain, its missing parts supplied by reference TRBV9 and TRBJ2-2, is DSGVTQTPKHLITATGQRVTLRCSPRSGDLSVYWYQQSLDQGLQFLIQYYNGEERAKGNILERFSAQQFPDLHSELNLSSLELGDSALYFCASSERRASTGELFFGEGSRLTVL.

The count of this clonotype is one. The chain has TRBV20-1 and TRBJ1-2; 7 nucleotides line up with TRBD1. The germline V gene has CDR1 DFQATT and CDR2 SNEGSKA (reference sequence). J gave up 3 bases and V 6 bases, and 7 bases lay outside the gene matches. CDR3 length equals 13 residues. CDR3 region: CSALNRGDYGYTF. In nucleotides, the CDR3 is TGCAGTGCACTAAACAGGGGCGACTATGGCTACACCTTC.

This clonotype showed up just a few times. The rearrangement uses TRBV6-1 and TRBJ2-7; D is unresolved. V was clipped by 7 bases and J by 7 bases, with 11 bases between them. CDR3 length equals 11 residues. Germline CDR1 and CDR2: MNHNS and SASEGT. CDR3 sequence (DNA): TGTGCCAGCATGGCAGGTGGAGAGCAGTACTTC. It specifies CASMAGGEQYF.

At least ten counts were recorded for this clonotype. The J gene is TRBJ2-3, the V gene TRBV27, with 7 bases that match TRBD2. This CDR3 has 16 amino acids. From germline, CDR1 is MNHEY and CDR2 SMNVEV (reference sequence). The ends lost 6 bases at V and 5 bases at J; junction bases unmatched: 14. The CDR3 loop reads CASRPLSAGDLDTQYF. In DNA form, the CDR3 reads TGTGCCAGCAGACCCCTTTCTGCGGGAGACTTAGATACGCAGTATTTT.

V and J are TRBV19 and TRBJ2-3; D is possibly TRBD2 (6 bases). The germline V and J ends were trimmed by 5 bases and 1 base, with 16 bases remaining between them. The CDR3 has 16 amino acids. The germline V gene encodes CDR1 LNHDA and CDR2 SQIVND (reference sequence). CDR3 loop: CASSWVAGKGTDTQYF. The CDR3, as DNA: TGTGCCAGTAGTTGGGTGGCGGGAAAAGGCACAGATACGCAGTATTTT.

The chain combines TRBV7-2 with TRBJ2-1; D may be TRBD1 (5 bases). The J call is uncertain, as TRBJ2-5 better fits the DNA end. The CDR3 runs to 14 residues. The germline V gene encodes CDR1 SGHTA and CDR2 FQGNSA. The DNA for the CDR3 is TGTGCCAGCAGCCGGCAAAGGGGTGAAGAGACCCAGTACTTC. Encoded protein: CASSRQRGEETQYF.

This clonotype occurred many times. The gene calls are TRBV2 and TRBJ2-3, with 10 bases that match TRBD2. The CDR3 length is 13 residues. CDR1 SNHLY and CDR2 FYNNEI come from the germline V gene. V shed 7 bases and J 6 bases; nucleotides not matched to a gene: 4. The CDR3 loop is CASKAGGPDTQYF. The DNA for the CDR3 is TGTGCCAGCAAAGCGGGAGGGCCGGATACGCAGTATTTT.

Ten or more counts support this clonotype. The genes are TRBV7-3 and TRBJ2-3; D not resolved. This CDR3 contains 15 residues. V was clipped by 4 bases and J by 4 bases, with 15 bases between them. Germline-derived CDR1 and CDR2 are SGHTA and FQGTGA. The DNA for the CDR3 is TGTGCCAGCAGCTCCGACGTAATTTACTCAGATACGCAGTATTTT. Translation: CASSSDVIYSDTQYF.

The rearrangement joins TRBV18 to TRBJ1-6; D gene unclear. The CDR3 is made up of 15 amino acids. Germline CDR1 KGHSH, CDR2 LQKENI. Between the trimmed V and J ends, which lost 5 bases and 2 bases, there was a span of 10 bases. CDR3 in amino acids: CASSASRAYNSPLHF. The CDR3 region has the DNA TGTGCCAGCTCAGCATCCCGGGCCTATAATTCACCCCTCCACTTT. The full variable domain, with the rest looked up from reference TRBV18 and TRBJ1-6, is NAGVMQNPRHLVRRRGQEARLRCSPMKGHSHVYWYRQLPEEGLKFMVYLQKENIIDESGMPKERFSAEFPKEGPSILRIQQVVRGDSAAYFCASSASRAYNSPLHFGNGTRLTVT.

The CDR3 DNA reads as TGTGCCAGTAGTATAGTAAGGGATTCACCCCTCCACTTT. Translating gives CASSIVRDSPLHF. J is TRBJ1-6 and V is TRBV19; D unclear. V gave up 1 base and J gave up 8 bases, with 6 bases separating them. CDR1 LNHDA and CDR2 SQIVND come from the germline V gene (reference sequence). This CDR3 is 13 amino acids long.

This CDR3 reads CASSLWGTSGRPDTQYF. The CDR3 bases are TGTGCCAGCAGCTTATGGGGGACTAGCGGGAGACCAGATACGCAGTATTTT. The V call is TRBV7-3, the J call TRBJ2-3, with 14 bases that match TRBD2. Germline V gene data show CDR1 as SGHTA and CDR2 as FQGTGA. The CDR3 spans 17 residues. V gave up 2 bases and J gave up 4 bases; unmatched junction bases: 5. The variable domain in full, with the rest retrieved from reference TRBV7-3 and TRBJ2-3, is GAGVSQTPSNKVTEKGKYVELRCDPISGHTALYWYRQSLGQGPEFLIYFQGTGAADDSGLPNDRFFAVRPEGSVSTLKIQRTERGDSAVYLCASSLWGTSGRPDTQYFGPGTRLTVL.

This clonotype has a count of ten or more. CDR3 sequence (DNA): TGTGCCACCCAGCTTGGATCCGACGAGCAGTACTTC. Protein: CATQLGSDEQYF. The chain links TRBV5-6 to TRBJ2-7; D remains ambiguous. The CDR3 spans 12 residues. CDR1 and CDR2 (germline): SGHDT, YYEEEE. Trimming removed 9 bases at V and 5 bases at J, with 15 bases between.

This clonotype was observed a handful of times. The rearrangement links TRBV7-6 to TRBJ1-2; possibly TRBD1 for D (6 bases). The germline V gene has CDR1 SGHVS and CDR2 FNYEAQ. The CDR3 sequence is 13 residues long. The V and J ends lost 5 bases and 3 bases respectively, with 10 bases between them. As DNA, the CDR3 is TGTGCCAGCAGCAGCGGGGGGCACTATGGCTACACCTTC. It translates to CASSSGGHYGYTF.

This clonotype has a count of ten or more. This rearrangement joins TRBV3-1 to TRBJ1-2, with D tentatively TRBD1 (5 bases). V lost 1 base, J lost 4 bases, and 13 bases lay in between. CDR1 LGHDT and CDR2 YNNKEL come from the germline V gene (reference sequence). This CDR3 spans 15 amino acids. The CDR3 reads CASSQAAPRGYGYTF. Here the CDR3 DNA reads TGTGCCAGCAGCCAAGCGGCTCCGAGGGGCTATGGCTACACCTTC.

This clonotype was detected ten times or more. This sequence joins TRBV27 and TRBJ2-3, with D tentatively TRBD1 (5 bases). This CDR3 region has 16 residues. The V gene's germline CDR1 is MNHEY and CDR2 SMNVEV (reference sequence). Trimming took 6 bases from V and 1 from J, leaving 17 bases between them. DNA for the CDR3: TGTGCCAGCAGCCCGTCCAGGGAAGGAGGCACAGATACGCAGTATTTT. The encoded protein is CASSPSREGGTDTQYF.

Ten or more counts support this clonotype. This sequence joins TRBV12-5 and TRBJ2-5; 9 bases line up with TRBD1. CDR3 length: 13 residues. CDR1 is LGHNT and CDR2 is FRNRAP in the germline V gene. Trimming at V came to 6 bases and at J to 5 bases, leaving 4 bases not matched to a gene. In DNA, the CDR3 is TGTGCTAGTGGGATCGACAGGGGGGAGACCCAGTACTTC. It specifies CASGIDRGETQYF.

This clonotype was counted at least ten times. In DNA, the CDR3 is TGTGCCAGCAGATCCAGGACACTGGACCACGAGCAGTACTTC. Amino acid sequence: CASRSRTLDHEQYF. The genes are TRBV28 and TRBJ2-7; weak D call: TRBD1 (5 bases). The CDR3 consists of 14 residues. CDR1 and CDR2 (germline): MDHEN, SYDVKM. With 6 bases removed from V and 5 bases from J, the gap between germline ends came to 17 bases.

The genes are TRBV6-5 and TRBJ2-5, with 8 bases matching TRBD2. The closer fit of TRBJ2-1 to the DNA end suggests the J call may be wrong. CDR3 length: 15 residues. The germline V gene has CDR1 MNHEY and CDR2 SVGAGI. The CDR3 sequence is CASSYGSGGLNEQFF. In DNA form, the CDR3 reads TGTGCCAGCAGTTACGGCTCGGGAGGGCTGAATGAGCAGTTCTTC.

This clonotype was observed at least ten times. The rearrangement links TRBV11-3 to TRBJ2-3; the match to TRBD2 covers 15 bases. Trimming removed 5 bases from V and 3 bases from J; junction bases left unmatched: 6. The CDR3 runs 17 residues. Germline V gives CDR1 SGHNT, CDR2 YENEEA. DNA of the CDR3: TGTGCCAGCAGCCTGGGACTAGCGGGAGGTGCGACAGATACGCAGTATTTT. It codes for CASSLGLAGGATDTQYF.

The genes are TRBV20-1 and TRBJ2-3, with TRBD2 matching over 8 bases. The CDR3 has 13 residues. Germline V gene data show CDR1 as DFQATT and CDR2 as SNEGSKA (reference sequence). The CDR3 coding sequence is TGCAGCCTTAGCGGGACGGGGACAGATACGCAGTATTTT. It translates to CSLSGTGTDTQYF.

V is TRBV5-5 and J is TRBJ1-5; TRBD1 matches 8 bases. Losses at the gene ends were 2 bases for V and 8 bases for J; bases not matched to a gene: 6. There are 14 residues in the CDR3. In germline, CDR1 is SGHKS, CDR2 YYEKEE (reference sequence). CDR3 sequence reads: CASSFSGGPEPQHF. The CDR3 DNA reads as TGTGCCAGCAGCTTCTCAGGGGGCCCTGAGCCCCAGCATTTT.

On this clonotype: A single base separates this from a much larger clone, so it may be a read error. V is TRBV20-1 and J is TRBJ2-7; D ambiguous. The CDR3 spans 13 residues. Germline CDR1 and CDR2: DFQATT and SNEGSKA (reference sequence). The CDR3 protein is CSALDQAPDEQHF. In DNA form, the CDR3 reads TGCAGTGCTTTAGACCAAGCCCCCGACGAGCAGCACTTC.

A few counts support this clonotype. The V and J genes are TRBV5-1 and TRBJ2-1; D gene uncertain. The length of the CDR3 is 16 residues. The germline V gene encodes CDR1 SGHRS and CDR2 YFSETQ. With 1 base removed from V and 0 bases from J, the gap between germline ends came to 11 bases. CDR3 nucleotides: TGCGCCAGCAGCTTGTCGGCGGTGAGCTCCTACAATGAGCAGTTCTTC. Protein sequence: CASSLSAVSSYNEQFF.

This clonotype was seen a few times. The gene calls are TRBV19 and TRBJ2-2; 12 bases agree with TRBD2. The ends lost 9 bases at V and 6 bases at J; junction bases unmatched: 8. CDR1 is LNHDA, CDR2 SQIVND, per germline (reference sequence). There are 15 residues in the CDR3. CDR3 in amino acids: CASRLAGASAGELFF. DNA for the CDR3: TGTGCCAGCAGACTAGCGGGGGCATCTGCCGGGGAGCTGTTTTTT.

This clonotype was counted many times. The junction and the germline gene differ at one end; a read error may be behind it. The chain links TRBV7-2 to TRBJ1-2; 11 nucleotides align to TRBD1. Germline V gene lookup returns CDR1 SGHTA and CDR2 FQGNSA. The CDR3 length is 14 residues. The CDR3 sequence is CASSLGQGARGYTF. DNA for the CDR3: TGTGCCAGCAGTTTAGGACAGGGGGCTCGTGGCTACACCTTC.

V gene TRBV20-1 combines with J gene TRBJ1-5; TRBD1 is a possible D gene (6 bases). V was shortened by 7 bases and J by 1 base, with 14 bases between the two germline ends. This CDR3 region has 14 residues. Germline V gene sequence: CDR1 DFQATT, CDR2 SNEGSKA (reference sequence). In DNA, the CDR3 is TGCAGTGTAAGGCAGGGGCCGAGCAATCAGCCCCAGCATTTT. Amino acid sequence: CSVRQGPSNQPQHF.

This clonotype has a count of ten or more. J is TRBJ1-4 and V is TRBV12-5; no firm D call. Germline lookup yields CDR1 LGHNT and CDR2 FRNRAP. The CDR3 totals 14 residues. V was shortened by 6 bases and J by 7 bases, with 15 bases between the two germline ends. CDR3 residues: CASGSSGPIEKLFF. DNA of the CDR3: TGTGCTAGTGGCTCTTCAGGCCCCATTGAAAAACTGTTTTTT.

The CDR3 loop is CASSQGDPDDEQFF. The CDR3 DNA follows: TGTGCCAGCAGCCAAGGGGACCCCGATGATGAGCAGTTCTTC. The chain employs TRBV3-1 and TRBJ2-1; D is possibly TRBD1 or TRBD2 (5 bases each). The CDR3 covers 14 residues. From germline, CDR1 is LGHDT and CDR2 YNNKEL (reference sequence). Trimming removed 1 base from V and 8 bases from J, with 12 bases in between.

The chain has TRBV4-1 and TRBJ2-1, with D possibly TRBD2 on 7 matching bases. V lost 3 bases to trimming and J lost 0 bases, with 24 bases between them. The V gene's germline CDR1 is MGHRA and CDR2 YSYEKL. The CDR3 consists of 20 residues. The CDR3 protein is CASSQRGGLAERTSYNEQFF. CDR3 DNA sequence: TGCGCCAGCAGCCAGAGGGGGGGGCTAGCGGAACGTACCTCCTACAATGAGCAGTTCTTC.